Listed below are T cell receptor beta chains from one sample, sequenced in a study of cytomegalovirus exposure and HLA in healthy donors. TCRdb's table, derived via immunoSEQ multiplex PCR, lists solely in-frame clones and lacks some. The top ten clones hold around 3.6% of a sample with fewer than 250,000 clones, over 65% of them seen once. Sequenced material: PBMCs. The receptors stem from a man aged 40-49 years in good health and CMV-seropositive. Both conserved end residues are part of each CDR3. A D gene is named only where the DNA matches it firmly. Clone size is shown for a subset of rows, as once, few, many or a class of expanded clone.

V gene: TRBV1; J gene: TRBJ2-5; CDR3 length: 16; D gene: NA; clone size: NA; CDR3 DNA: TGCACCAGCAGCTGGAGGACTAGCGGGAGGGGAGAGACCCAGTACTTC; CDR3 protein: CTSSWRTSGRGETQYF
V gene: TRBV7-2; J gene: TRBJ2-7; CDR3 length: 14; D gene: NA; clone size: once; CDR3 DNA: TGTGCCAGCAGCTCCCGCGCGAGCTCCTACGAGCAGTACTTC; CDR3 protein: CASSSRASSYEQYF
V gene: TRBV12-5; J gene: TRBJ2-1; CDR3 length: 16; D gene: TRBD2; clone size: NA; CDR3 DNA: TGTGCTAGTGGTCCAGGGACTAGCGGGAGGGCCCGTGAGCAGTTCTTC; CDR3 protein: CASGPGTSGRAREQFF
V gene: TRBV11-2; J gene: TRBJ2-3; CDR3 length: 18; D gene: TRBD2; clone size: NA; CDR3 DNA: TGTGCCAGCAGCCCCGGACTAGCGGATCTCGGAGCCCCAGATACGCAGTATTTT; CDR3 protein: CASSPGLADLGAPDTQYF
V gene: TRBV18; J gene: TRBJ1-1; CDR3 length: 14; D gene: TRBD1; clone size: NA; CDR3 DNA: TGTGCCAGCTCACCAGGGACAGCGAACACTGAAGCTTTCTTT; CDR3 protein: CASSPGTANTEAFF
V gene: TRBV6-5; J gene: TRBJ1-4; CDR3 length: 12; D gene: NA; clone size: NA; CDR3 DNA: TGTGCCAGCAGTGATCGTGGCGAAAAACTGTTTTTT; CDR3 protein: CASSDRGEKLFF
V gene: TRBV2; J gene: TRBJ2-7; CDR3 length: 15; D gene: TRBD1; clone size: few; CDR3 DNA: TGTGCCAGCAGTGAAGCAGGCAGGGGGCTGTCCGAGCAGTACTTC; CDR3 protein: CASSEAGRGLSEQYF
V gene: TRBV6-1; J gene: TRBJ2-7; CDR3 length: 12; D gene: NA; clone size: NA; CDR3 DNA: TGTGCCGGAGGAGGCCCCTCCTACGAGCAGTACTTC; CDR3 protein: CAGGGPSYEQYF
V gene: TRBV2; J gene: TRBJ1-2; CDR3 length: 12; D gene: NA; clone size: NA; CDR3 DNA: TGTGCCAGCACGGTGGCTAACTATGGCTACACCTTC; CDR3 protein: CASTVANYGYTF
V gene: TRBV7-3; J gene: TRBJ1-5; CDR3 length: 16; D gene: TRBD1; clone size: NA; CDR3 DNA: TGTGCCAGCAGCTTAACCCACAGGGGGCATGGCCAGCCCCAGCATTTT; CDR3 protein: CASSLTHRGHGQPQHF
V gene: TRBV7-2; J gene: TRBJ2-7; CDR3 length: 11; D gene: NA; clone size: NA; CDR3 DNA: TGTGCCAGCGGCAACCCATACGAGCAGTACTTC; CDR3 protein: CASGNPYEQYF
V gene: TRBV28; J gene: TRBJ2-2; CDR3 length: 14; D gene: NA; clone size: NA; CDR3 DNA: TGTGCCAGCACTCTCCTCGCGAACACCGGGGAGCTGTTTTTT; CDR3 protein: CASTLLANTGELFF
V gene: TRBV2; J gene: TRBJ1-2; CDR3 length: 13; D gene: TRBD1; clone size: NA; CDR3 DNA: TGTGCCAGCCTGGGACAGGCGTTCTATGGCTACACCTTC; CDR3 protein: CASLGQAFYGYTF
V gene: TRBV19; J gene: TRBJ2-2; CDR3 length: 13; D gene: NA; clone size: NA; CDR3 DNA: TGTGCCAGTAGTATCGGGGTCACCGGGGAGCTGTTTTTT; CDR3 protein: CASSIGVTGELFF
V gene: TRBV7-8; J gene: TRBJ2-2; CDR3 length: 16; D gene: TRBD2; clone size: NA; CDR3 DNA: TGTGCCAGCAGCTTAGAGGGCGGGAGAGTGACCGGGGAGCTGTTTTTT; CDR3 protein: CASSLEGGRVTGELFF
V gene: TRBV29-1; J gene: TRBJ1-3; CDR3 length: 13; D gene: NA; clone size: NA; CDR3 DNA: TGCAGCGTCGGAGGGGTTCCTGGAAACACCATATATTTT; CDR3 protein: CSVGGVPGNTIYF
V gene: TRBV2; J gene: TRBJ1-1; CDR3 length: 14; D gene: NA; clone size: NA; CDR3 DNA: TGTGCCAGCAGTGACCAGGGCAAGAACACTGAAGCTTTCTTT; CDR3 protein: CASSDQGKNTEAFF
V gene: TRBV19; J gene: TRBJ2-3; CDR3 length: 16; D gene: NA; clone size: NA; CDR3 DNA: TGTGCCAGTAGTAAACGGACAGACGCTGAGAGGAATACGCAGTATTTT; CDR3 protein: CASSKRTDAERNTQYF
V gene: TRBV16; J gene: TRBJ2-2; CDR3 length: 16; D gene: TRBD2; clone size: NA; CDR3 DNA: TGTGCCAGCAGCCGCCAACTAGCGGGAGCGGCCGGGGAGCTGTTTTTT; CDR3 protein: CASSRQLAGAAGELFF
V gene: TRBV21-1; J gene: TRBJ1-5; CDR3 length: 16; D gene: NA; clone size: NA; CDR3 DNA: TGTGCCAGCAGCAAAGGGGCCGGGGAGGCGGCTCAGCCCCAGCATTTT; CDR3 protein: CASSKGAGEAAQPQHF
V gene: TRBV12-5; J gene: TRBJ1-5; CDR3 length: 10; D gene: NA; clone size: NA; CDR3 DNA: TGTGCTAGTGGAAGCCAGCCCCAGCATTTT; CDR3 protein: CASGSQPQHF
V gene: TRBV7-3; J gene: TRBJ2-2; CDR3 length: 16; D gene: TRBD1; clone size: NA; CDR3 DNA: TGTGCCAGCAGCTTAACGGGACAGGGGGCCACCGGGGAGCTGTTTTTT; CDR3 protein: CASSLTGQGATGELFF
V gene: TRBV10-1; J gene: TRBJ2-1; CDR3 length: 18; D gene: TRBD2; clone size: NA; CDR3 DNA: TGCGCCAGCAGTGAGGATCAAGCGGGAGGGCCAACGTGCCTCGAGCAGTTCTTC; CDR3 protein: CASSEDQAGGPTCLEQFF
V gene: TRBV19; J gene: TRBJ1-2; CDR3 length: 15; D gene: NA; clone size: NA; CDR3 DNA: TGTGCCAGTAGTCAATCGACAGGCGGGCTCTATGGCTACACCTTC; CDR3 protein: CASSQSTGGLYGYTF
V gene: TRBV29-1; J gene: TRBJ2-1; CDR3 length: 11; D gene: TRBD1; clone size: NA; CDR3 DNA: TGCAGCGTCGGGACAGTCTATGAGCAGTTCTTC; CDR3 protein: CSVGTVYEQFF
V gene: TRBV4-1; J gene: TRBJ2-2; CDR3 length: 17; D gene: NA; clone size: NA; CDR3 DNA: TGCGCCAGCAGCCAAGATCGCGGGACAGATATCACCGGGGAGCTGTTTTTT; CDR3 protein: CASSQDRGTDITGELFF
V gene: TRBV5-1; J gene: TRBJ2-3; CDR3 length: 16; D gene: TRBD2; clone size: few; CDR3 DNA: TGCGCCAGCAGCACAGCTAGCGGGGGGGCCTCACATACGCAGTATTTT; CDR3 protein: CASSTASGGASHTQYF
V gene: TRBV7-2; J gene: TRBJ1-5; CDR3 length: 15; D gene: NA; clone size: NA; CDR3 DNA: TGTGCCAGCAGCCAGTGGGGGGGCGAAAATCAGCCCCAGCATTTT; CDR3 protein: CASSQWGGENQPQHF
V gene: TRBV5-1; J gene: TRBJ2-3; CDR3 length: 14; D gene: NA; clone size: NA; CDR3 DNA: TGCGCCAGCAGCTTGGGGGCAGTCACAGATACGCAGTATTTT; CDR3 protein: CASSLGAVTDTQYF
V gene: TRBV10-1; J gene: TRBJ2-1; CDR3 length: 13; D gene: NA; clone size: NA; CDR3 DNA: TGCGCCAGCAGTGATGGGGCCATAGATGAGCAGTTCTTC; CDR3 protein: CASSDGAIDEQFF
V gene: TRBV7-8; J gene: TRBJ2-3; CDR3 length: 20; D gene: TRBD2; clone size: few; CDR3 DNA: TGTGCCAGCAGCTTATCCCACCGGAGACAGCGGGGGGGCTTCACAGATACGCAGTATTTT; CDR3 protein: CASSLSHRRQRGGFTDTQYF
V gene: TRBV28; J gene: TRBJ2-2; CDR3 length: 16; D gene: TRBD1; clone size: NA; CDR3 DNA: TGTGCCAGCAGGGGGGACAGGGGCGTTCCCACCGGGGAGCTGTTTTTT; CDR3 protein: CASRGDRGVPTGELFF
V gene: TRBV2; J gene: TRBJ1-6; CDR3 length: 13; D gene: TRBD1; clone size: once; CDR3 DNA: TGTGCCATTACCGGGACAGAAGTTTCACCCCTCCACTTT; CDR3 protein: CAITGTEVSPLHF
V gene: TRBV5-6; J gene: TRBJ1-1; CDR3 length: 12; D gene: NA; clone size: NA; CDR3 DNA: TGTGCTAGCAGCGGGGGGAACGCTGAAGCTTTCTTT; CDR3 protein: CASSGGNAEAFF
V gene: TRBV5-4; J gene: TRBJ2-7; CDR3 length: 15; D gene: TRBD2; clone size: NA; CDR3 DNA: TGTGCCAGCAGCCCGGGAGCTAGCGGGGTCTACGAGCAGTACTTC; CDR3 protein: CASSPGASGVYEQYF
V gene: TRBV19; J gene: TRBJ1-6; CDR3 length: 16; D gene: TRBD1; clone size: NA; CDR3 DNA: TGTGCCAGTAGTATACCAATGGGACAGCTCAATTCACCCCTCCACTTT; CDR3 protein: CASSIPMGQLNSPLHF
V gene: TRBV5-4; J gene: TRBJ2-5; CDR3 length: 11; D gene: NA; clone size: NA; CDR3 DNA: TGTGCCAGCAGCGCCGGGGAGACCCAGTACTTC; CDR3 protein: CASSAGETQYF
V gene: TRBV6-5; J gene: TRBJ1-1; CDR3 length: 14; D gene: TRBD1; clone size: NA; CDR3 DNA: TGTGCCAGCAGTTCGGGACAGGGTGGTACTGAAGCTTTCTTT; CDR3 protein: CASSSGQGGTEAFF
V gene: TRBV28; J gene: TRBJ1-6; CDR3 length: 18; D gene: NA; clone size: NA; CDR3 DNA: TGTGCCAGCAGTTCCATTGACAGTTACAGCTCCTATAATTCACCCCTCCACTTT; CDR3 protein: CASSSIDSYSSYNSPLHF
V gene: TRBV30; J gene: TRBJ2-5; CDR3 length: 14; D gene: TRBD2; clone size: few; CDR3 DNA: TGTGCCTGGGGGGCTAGCGGGAGATGGGAGACCCAGTACTTC; CDR3 protein: CAWGASGRWETQYF
V gene: TRBV15; J gene: TRBJ2-7; CDR3 length: 15; D gene: TRBD1; clone size: NA; CDR3 DNA: TGTGCCACCAGCAGAGATCTAGGGGACAGCTACGAGCAGTACTTC; CDR3 protein: CATSRDLGDSYEQYF
V gene: TRBV5-1; J gene: TRBJ1-6; CDR3 length: 15; D gene: NA; clone size: NA; CDR3 DNA: TGCGCCAGCAGTCGGGGGGGCGCAGATAATTCACCCCTCCACTTT; CDR3 protein: CASSRGGADNSPLHF
V gene: TRBV4-1; J gene: TRBJ1-4; CDR3 length: 17; D gene: TRBD1; clone size: NA; CDR3 DNA: TGCGCCAGCAGCCAGACTCCCGGGGGACAGGGGGAAGAAAAACTGTTTTTT; CDR3 protein: CASSQTPGGQGEEKLFF
V gene: TRBV11-3; J gene: TRBJ2-1; CDR3 length: 15; D gene: TRBD1; clone size: few; CDR3 DNA: TGTGCCAGCAGCGTGGGACAGGGGTTCTACAATGAGCAGTTCTTC; CDR3 protein: CASSVGQGFYNEQFF
V gene: TRBV19; J gene: TRBJ1-1; CDR3 length: 15; D gene: TRBD1; clone size: NA; CDR3 DNA: TGTGCCAGTAGTATAGAGCGCAGGGGGCGCGCTGAAGCTTTCTTT; CDR3 protein: CASSIERRGRAEAFF
V gene: TRBV2; J gene: TRBJ2-5; CDR3 length: 16; D gene: NA; clone size: NA; CDR3 DNA: TGTGCCAGCAGCTTAGGCCGGGTTGACGGGAGTGGGACCCAGTACTTC; CDR3 protein: CASSLGRVDGSGTQYF
V gene: TRBV7-2; J gene: TRBJ2-5; CDR3 length: 14; D gene: NA; clone size: NA; CDR3 DNA: TGTGCCAGCAGCCACGGTTGGGGGAGGGAGACCCAGTACTTC; CDR3 protein: CASSHGWGRETQYF